The source of this T cell receptor beta chain is a study of blood T cell repertoires in COVID-19. As for the study in general: Samples representing acute and convalescent COVID-19 were sourced from the United States, Italy and Spain. PBMCs, B-cell-depleted T cells, or T cells were the source of the cDNA or gDNA that made up the material.

As originally analysed: Estimates of nucleated cell counts were drawn from the amplification of reference gene primers. Produced via immunoSEQ multiplex PCR; TCRdb's table is partial and in-frame only. V and J calls and clone size are as listed in that table; D and trimming were resolved from the DNA. The profile shows about 17,000 clones, around 91% of them singletons. CDR3 size: 15 residues. Germline CDR1 and CDR2: SGHDT and YYEEEE. V gave up 4 bases and J gave up 6 bases, with 19 bases separating them. V and J are TRBV5-6 and TRBJ1-1; no definite D call. The receptor was derived from a man aged 60 to 75 with active COVID-19. The specimen sequenced was peripheral blood. The CDR3 loop reads CASSPRSRVDAEAFF. In DNA form, the CDR3 reads TGTGCCAGCAGCCCCCGTTCGCGGGTGGACGCTGAAGCTTTCTTT.